This T cell receptor beta chain is drawn from a study of blood T cell repertoires in COVID-19. Across the whole study: Samples of COVID-19 (acute and convalescent) were obtained from the United States, Italy and Spain.

As originally analysed: Amplification of reference gene primers provided the estimated nucleated cell counts. Data came from immunoSEQ multiplex PCR; TCRdb stores just in-frame clones and leaves some out. V and J calls and clone size are copied from that table; D and trimming were computed from the DNA. The sample comprises hundreds of thousands of clones, 70% to 90% of which are singletons, and more than 4.5% rests with the top ten. There are 16 residues in the CDR3. The germline V gene has CDR1 SNHLY and CDR2 FYNNEI. V shed 6 bases and J 8 bases; nucleotides not matched to a gene: 11. This TCR was recovered from a man aged 45-65 years with active or convalescent COVID-19. This chain joins TRBV2 and TRBJ2-5; 14 positions match TRBD2. Source material: peripheral blood. CDR3 nucleotide sequence: TGTGCCAGCAGAACCGGGACTAGCGGGAGCCAGGGAACCCAGTACTTC. Protein: CASRTGTSGSQGTQYF.